A selection of T cell receptor beta chains follows, all from one sample in a study of OX40 agonist ivuxolimab in advanced cancers. Assay used: immunoSEQ multiplex PCR; TCRdb lists only in-frame clones, some missing. Among tens of thousands of clones, about nine tenths were seen once, and the ten largest hold about 4%. The starting material was CD4+ or CD8+ T cells sorted from blood, obtained in a trial of the OX40 agonist ivuxolimab. All receptors derive from an adult with an advanced solid tumor such as melanoma, head and neck, liver or kidney cancer. The CDR3 runs from the conserved cysteine through the conserved F or W. Some rows have no size entry. The others give once, few or many, or a class for an expanded clone.

V gene: TRBV5-1; clone size: few; CDR3 protein: CATGLKTGTGELFF
V gene: TRBV27; clone size: -; CDR3 protein: CASSAQGFSGYTF
V gene: TRBV5-1; clone size: -; CDR3 protein: CASSSSGGIDTQYF
V gene: TRBV30; clone size: -; CDR3 protein: CAWSVPWTDNEKLFF
V gene: TRBV7-6; clone size: -; CDR3 protein: CASSLMARQGRELFF
V gene: TRBV11-2; clone size: -; CDR3 protein: CASSLGSGTGAEAFF
V gene: TRBV6-5; clone size: once; CDR3 protein: CASSELDTQYF
V gene: TRBV19; clone size: -; CDR3 protein: CASRPRARDTEAFF
V gene: TRBV5-5; clone size: -; CDR3 protein: CASSPGQYIETQYF
V gene: TRBV5-1; clone size: -; CDR3 protein: CASSLVPGEETQYF
V gene: TRBV18; clone size: once; CDR3 protein: CASSPPGVDGYTF
V gene: TRBV7-2; clone size: once; CDR3 protein: CASSYQQGRQETQYF
V gene: TRBV9; clone size: few; CDR3 protein: CASSVANGYTF
V gene: TRBV2; clone size: -; CDR3 protein: CASSEASTFGTQYF
V gene: TRBV10-1; clone size: -; CDR3 protein: CASRGAGLSNQPQHF
V gene: TRBV11-2; clone size: -; CDR3 protein: CASSLGLAGSFDEQFF
V gene: TRBV4-1; clone size: -; CDR3 protein: CASSHRTGTGNTIYF
V gene: TRBV7-8; clone size: -; CDR3 protein: CASSLIPSADEQYF
V gene: TRBV19; clone size: -; CDR3 protein: CASSMERWSGELFF
V gene: TRBV7-2; clone size: -; CDR3 protein: CASSSQVGLMDTQYF
V gene: TRBV6-6; clone size: -; CDR3 protein: CASIRLAEPYEQYF
V gene: TRBV12-5; clone size: -; CDR3 protein: CASGPRLSTDTQYF
V gene: TRBV29-1; clone size: -; CDR3 protein: CSAGHDLNTEAFF
V gene: TRBV30; clone size: -; CDR3 protein: CAWDWTRGITEAFF
V gene: TRBV18; clone size: -; CDR3 protein: CASSPPGQVGETQYF
V gene: TRBV6-1; clone size: -; CDR3 protein: CASGSYEQYF
V gene: TRBV28; clone size: -; CDR3 protein: CASTTGLLFYEQYF
V gene: TRBV7-3; clone size: -; CDR3 protein: CASSLALTSGYNEQFF
V gene: TRBV19; clone size: -; CDR3 protein: CASSIATTSRFWFF
V gene: TRBV19; clone size: -; CDR3 protein: CASSLGGPTDTQYF
V gene: TRBV18; clone size: few; CDR3 protein: CASSSQAPYEQYF
V gene: TRBV6-5; clone size: -; CDR3 protein: CASSPFLQETQYF
V gene: TRBV5-4; clone size: -; CDR3 protein: CASSPQLEETQYF
V gene: TRBV5-1; clone size: -; CDR3 protein: CASSLGGPNYGYTF
V gene: TRBV28; clone size: once; CDR3 protein: CASSDDRDSDYEQYF
V gene: TRBV5-1; clone size: -; CDR3 protein: CASRSQGSSTDTQYF
V gene: TRBV5-1; clone size: -; CDR3 protein: CASSAGLAGGHDEQFF
V gene: TRBV21-1; clone size: -; CDR3 protein: CASSRPLKGLAKNIQYF
V gene: TRBV7-3; clone size: -; CDR3 protein: CASSSGLFTDTQYF
V gene: TRBV19; clone size: -; CDR3 protein: CASSLQYSNQPQHF
V gene: TRBV14; clone size: -; CDR3 protein: CASSERGPLNEQFF
V gene: TRBV27; clone size: -; CDR3 protein: CASSFGPGLAGDTQYF
V gene: TRBV5-4; clone size: -; CDR3 protein: CASSLGLGGEWVYEQYF